A single sample gave rise to the 14 T cell receptor beta chains below, sequenced in a study of T cells in Graves' hyperthyroidism and ophthalmopathy (dated by TCRdb to the late 2010s). The library relied on multiplex PCR. The listed sequencing device is Illumina HiSeq 2000. TCR beta CDR3 regions were amplified from RNA transcripts. The first round of RT-PCR for the TCR CDR3 was performed with the HTBI primer set and the Qiagen OneStep RT-PCR kit. Starting from the raw public reads, TCRdb applied fastp trimming at Q25, assembled clones with MiXCR and retained in-frame beta chains. Rows merge per CDR3 protein into single entries with the most common DNA and genes. Recorded for this sample are 300,000 to 500,000 distinct CDR3 sequences; over 12% of them occurred a single time. 25% to 30% of the sample comes from the top ten. Sample: blood. Source of these receptors: a man in his fifties with Graves' ophthalmopathy.

Ten or more counts support this clonotype. This rearrangement joins TRBV10-2 to TRBJ2-1; 12 bases align to TRBD2. The CDR3 has 18 amino acids. Trimming cost V 5 bases and J 0 bases; bases outside gene matches: 8. Looked up from germline, CDR1 is WSHSY and CDR2 is SAAADI. As DNA, the CDR3 is TGCGCCAGCAGTCCGGGACTAGCGGGCCATAGCTCCTACAATGAGCAGTTCTTC. This translates into CASSPGLAGHSSYNEQFF.

This clonotype was counted a single time. V gene TRBV29-1 combines with J gene TRBJ1-4; D not resolved. The germline CDR1 and CDR2 sequences are SQVTM and ANQGSEA. Trimming removed 4 bases at V and 8 bases at J, with 14 bases between. CDR3 size: 13 residues. CDR3 loop: CSVAQAVGEKLFF. DNA for the CDR3: TGCAGCGTTGCGCAGGCCGTCGGGGAAAAACTGTTTTTT.

This clonotype was observed many times. The J gene is TRBJ1-2, the V gene TRBV2; TRBD1 might be the D (6 bases). V lost 6 bases and J 6 bases, leaving 20 bases between the germline ends. The CDR3 length is 15 residues. CDR1 is SNHLY and CDR2 is FYNNEI in the germline V gene. DNA of the CDR3: TGTGCCAGCAGCCGAGAACCTGGGGGCCGGGATGGCTACACCTTC. This codes for CASSREPGGRDGYTF.

This clonotype was recorded at least ten times. This chain connects TRBV3-1 to TRBJ2-1, with 7 bases matching TRBD2. The CDR3 has 15 amino acids. V lost 4 bases and J lost 6; bases outside the gene matches: 9. Looked up from germline, CDR1 is LGHDT and CDR2 is YNNKEL (reference sequence). The CDR3, as DNA: TGTGCCAGCAGCCCTTGGAGGGAGGGTTTCAATGAGCAGTTCTTC. Its translation is CASSPWREGFNEQFF.

This clonotype was counted ten times or more. The chain employs TRBV27 and TRBJ2-1; perhaps TRBD1 as D (5 bases). The CDR3 contains 15 residues. Trimming left V 8 bases short and J 2 bases short, with 16 bases between. The germline CDR1 and CDR2 sequences are MNHEY and SMNVEV (reference sequence). The CDR3 reads CASRNQGFPYNEQFF. The DNA for the CDR3 is TGTGCCAGCCGAAACCAGGGTTTCCCCTACAATGAGCAGTTCTTC.

The table lists this clonotype with many counts. J is TRBJ1-5 and V is TRBV7-2, with 7 bases aligning to TRBD1. Germline trimming cut 5 bases from V and 7 bases from J; bases unmatched to any gene: 11. CDR3 length: 15 residues. Germline V gene sequence: CDR1 SGHTA, CDR2 FQGNSA. The CDR3 spells CASSPQGSQLQPQHF. DNA for the CDR3: TGTGCCAGCAGCCCACAGGGGTCACAATTGCAGCCCCAGCATTTT.

The genes are TRBV29-1 and TRBJ2-5, with a weak D call TRBD1 (5 bases). Looked up from germline, CDR1 is SQVTM and CDR2 is ANQGSEA. V gave up 6 bases and J gave up 0 bases, with 14 bases separating them. The CDR3 length is 14 residues. The CDR3, as DNA: TGCAGCGTCACCCAGGCAGGGTACCAAGAGACCCAGTACTTC. It yields the protein CSVTQAGYQETQYF. Combining the CDR3 with reference TRBV29-1 and TRBJ2-5 gives the whole variable domain SAVISQKPSRDICQRGTSLTIQCQVDSQVTMMFWYRQQPGQSLTLIATANQGSEATYESGFVIDKFPISRPNLTFSTLTVSNMSPEDSSIYLCSVTQAGYQETQYFGPGTRLLVL.

This clonotype was recorded a few times. V and J are TRBV6-5 and TRBJ2-7; TRBD2 aligns across 8 bases. V lost 0 bases, J lost 3 bases, and 10 bases stayed unmatched. This CDR3 contains 17 residues. In germline, CDR1 is MNHEY, CDR2 SVGAGI. The CDR3 region is CASSYSRLAGSVYEQYF. The CDR3 region has the DNA TGTGCCAGCAGTTACTCCAGGCTAGCGGGCTCGGTCTACGAGCAGTACTTC.

This clonotype was picked up a small number of times. This chain connects TRBV27 to TRBJ2-3; possibly TRBD1 or TRBD2 for D (5 bases each). Germline V lookup: CDR1 MNHEY, CDR2 SMNVEV (reference sequence). Deletions cut 8 bases from V and 1 base from J, with 13 bases between. CDR3 size: 14 residues. CDR3 loop: CASQVGVGTDTQYF. The CDR3 DNA is TGTGCCAGCCAGGTGGGGGTTGGCACAGATACGCAGTATTTT.

This clonotype was detected many times. The V gene is TRBV18, the J gene TRBJ1-2; possibly TRBD1 for D (5 bases). This CDR3 region has 15 residues. Looked up from germline, CDR1 is KGHSH and CDR2 is LQKENI. V was cut by 3 bases and J by 6 bases, with 17 bases left in between. CDR3 region: CASSPPSRAVNGYTF. DNA for the CDR3: TGTGCCAGCTCACCCCCCAGCAGGGCGGTTAATGGCTACACCTTC.

The CDR3 loop reads CASSTLAGVGTGELFF. The CDR3 nucleotides are TGTGCCAGCAGTACACTAGCGGGAGTAGGCACCGGGGAGCTGTTTTTT. The rearrangement joins TRBV6-1 to TRBJ2-2; 11 bases are a match to TRBD2. The CDR3 contains 16 residues. Germline V gene sequence: CDR1 MNHNS, CDR2 SASEGT. With 5 bases clipped from V and 4 bases from J, the junction kept 6 bases outside the gene matches.

As for this clonotype: One base away lies a much larger clone, so this may be a sequencing read error. The CDR3 DNA follows: TGTGCCAGCAACCAACCTAACACTGAAGCTTTCTTT. It specifies CASNQPNTEAFF. This chain links TRBV3-1 with TRBJ1-1; no clear D. The germline V gene has CDR1 LGHDT and CDR2 YNNKEL (reference sequence). The CDR3 contains 12 residues.

This clonotype showed up just a few times. The V and J genes are TRBV9 and TRBJ2-1; 11 nucleotides line up with TRBD2. J was trimmed by 9 bases and V by 0 bases; bases with no gene match: 11. The CDR3 has 17 amino acids. The V gene's germline CDR1 is SGDLS and CDR2 YYNGEE. The CDR3 DNA reads TGTGCCAGCAGCGTAGAGCCTAGCGGGAGGTCTGGGGGTGAGCAGTTCTTC. This gives the protein CASSVEPSGRSGGEQFF.

The rearrangement links TRBV4-1 to TRBJ2-7; 7 bases align to TRBD1. With V trimmed by 0 bases and J by 3 bases, 5 bases remained unmatched. CDR3 length equals 15 residues. Per germline, CDR1 MGHRA and CDR2 YSYEKL. In DNA form, the CDR3 reads TGCGCCAGCAGCCAAGAATTGGGACAGATCTACGAGCAGTACTTC. It encodes CASSQELGQIYEQYF.